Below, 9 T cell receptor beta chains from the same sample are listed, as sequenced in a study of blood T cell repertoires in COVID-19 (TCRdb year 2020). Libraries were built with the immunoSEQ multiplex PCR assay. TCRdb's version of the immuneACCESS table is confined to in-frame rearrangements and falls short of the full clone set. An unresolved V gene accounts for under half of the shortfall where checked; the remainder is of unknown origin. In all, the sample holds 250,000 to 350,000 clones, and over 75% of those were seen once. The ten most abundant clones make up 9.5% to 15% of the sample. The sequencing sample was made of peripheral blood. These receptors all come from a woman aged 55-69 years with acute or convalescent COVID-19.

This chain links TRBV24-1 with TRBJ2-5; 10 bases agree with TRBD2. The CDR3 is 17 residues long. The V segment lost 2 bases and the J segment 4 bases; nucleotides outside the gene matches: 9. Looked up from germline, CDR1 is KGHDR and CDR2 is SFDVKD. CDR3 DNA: TGTGCCACCAGTGATTCCCTAGCGGGAGAGCGACGAGAGACCCAGTACTTC. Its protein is CATSDSLAGERRETQYF.

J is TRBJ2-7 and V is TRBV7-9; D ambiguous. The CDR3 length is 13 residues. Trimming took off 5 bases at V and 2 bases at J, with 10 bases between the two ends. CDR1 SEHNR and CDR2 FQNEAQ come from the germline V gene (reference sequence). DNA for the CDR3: TGTGCCAGCAGCCCCCCTACGACCTACGAGCAGTACTTC. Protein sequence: CASSPPTTYEQYF.

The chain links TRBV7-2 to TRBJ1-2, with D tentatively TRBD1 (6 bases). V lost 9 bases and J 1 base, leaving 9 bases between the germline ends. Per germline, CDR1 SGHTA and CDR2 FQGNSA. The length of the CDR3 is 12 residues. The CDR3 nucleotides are TGTGCCAGTCAAGGGGGTAACTATGGCTACACCTTC. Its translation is CASQGGNYGYTF. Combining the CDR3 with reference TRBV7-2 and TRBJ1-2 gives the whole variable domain GAGVSQSPSNKVTEKGKDVELRCDPISGHTALYWYRQSLGQGLEFLIYFQGNSAPDKSGLPSDRFSAERTGGSVSTLTIQRTQQEDSAVYLCASQGGNYGYTFGSGTRLTVV.

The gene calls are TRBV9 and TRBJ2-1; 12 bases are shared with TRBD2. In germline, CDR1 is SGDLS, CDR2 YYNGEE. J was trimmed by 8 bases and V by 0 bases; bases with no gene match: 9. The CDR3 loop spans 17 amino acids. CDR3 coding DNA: TGTGCCAGCAGCGTAGAGGCACTAGCGGGGGGCTCCCATGAGCAGTTCTTC. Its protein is CASSVEALAGGSHEQFF.

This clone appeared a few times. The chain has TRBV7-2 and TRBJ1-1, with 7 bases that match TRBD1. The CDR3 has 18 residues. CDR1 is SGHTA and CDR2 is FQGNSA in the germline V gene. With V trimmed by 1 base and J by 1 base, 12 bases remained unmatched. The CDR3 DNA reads TGTGCCAGCAGCTTAGTAGGAGGTGGGTCAGGGGGGAACACTGAAGCTTTCTTT. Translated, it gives CASSLVGGGSGGNTEAFF.

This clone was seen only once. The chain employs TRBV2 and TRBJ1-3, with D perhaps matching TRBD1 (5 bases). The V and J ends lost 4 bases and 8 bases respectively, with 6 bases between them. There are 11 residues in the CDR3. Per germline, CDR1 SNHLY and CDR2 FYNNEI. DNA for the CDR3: TGTGCCAGCAGTGTCAGGGACACCATATATTTT. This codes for CASSVRDTIYF.

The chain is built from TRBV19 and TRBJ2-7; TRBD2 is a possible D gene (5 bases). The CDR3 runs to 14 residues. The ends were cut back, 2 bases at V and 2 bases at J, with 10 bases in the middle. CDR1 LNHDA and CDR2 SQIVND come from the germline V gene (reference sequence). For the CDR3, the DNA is TGTGCCAGTAGTATAACCGGGATTACCTACGAGCAGTACTTC. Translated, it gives CASSITGITYEQYF.

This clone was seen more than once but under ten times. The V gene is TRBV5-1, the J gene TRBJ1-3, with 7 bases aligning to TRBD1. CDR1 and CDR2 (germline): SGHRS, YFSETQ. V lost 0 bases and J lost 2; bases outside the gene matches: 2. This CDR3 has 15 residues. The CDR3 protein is CASSLDTGAGNTIYF. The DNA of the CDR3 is TGCGCCAGCAGCTTGGACACAGGGGCTGGAAACACCATATATTTT. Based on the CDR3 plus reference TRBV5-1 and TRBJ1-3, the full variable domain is KAGVTQTPRYLIKTRGQQVTLSCSPISGHRSVSWYQQTPGQGLQFLFEYFSETQRNKGNFPGRFSGRQFSNSRSEMNVSTLELGDSALYLCASSLDTGAGNTIYFGEGSWLTVV.

The CDR3 loop reads CASSLPGTDKRDEQYF. CDR3 nucleotides: TGTGCCAGCAGCCTGCCCGGGACAGACAAACGAGACGAGCAGTACTTC. The V gene is TRBV7-9, the J gene TRBJ2-7; 7 bases fit TRBD1. Germline CDR1 reads SEHNR; CDR2 reads FQNEAQ (reference sequence). The CDR3 contains 16 residues. Trimming removed 5 bases from V and 5 bases from J; junction bases left unmatched: 15. Supplemented by reference TRBV7-9 and TRBJ2-7, the full variable domain reads DTGVSQNPRHKITKRGQNVTFRCDPISEHNRLYWYRQTLGQGPEFLTYFQNEAQLEKSRLLSDRFSAERPKGSFSTLEIQRTEQGDSAMYLCASSLPGTDKRDEQYFGPGTRLTVT.